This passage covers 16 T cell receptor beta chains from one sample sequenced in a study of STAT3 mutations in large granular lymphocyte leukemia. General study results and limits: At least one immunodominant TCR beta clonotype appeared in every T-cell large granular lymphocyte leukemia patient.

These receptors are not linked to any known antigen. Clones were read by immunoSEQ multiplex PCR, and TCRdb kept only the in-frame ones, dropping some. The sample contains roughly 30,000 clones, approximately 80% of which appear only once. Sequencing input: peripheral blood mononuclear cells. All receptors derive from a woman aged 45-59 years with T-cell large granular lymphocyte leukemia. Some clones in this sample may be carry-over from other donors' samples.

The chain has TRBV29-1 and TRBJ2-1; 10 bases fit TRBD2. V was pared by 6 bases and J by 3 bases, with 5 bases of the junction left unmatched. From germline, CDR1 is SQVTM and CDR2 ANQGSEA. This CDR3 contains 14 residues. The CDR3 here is CSVVGLAVYNEQFF. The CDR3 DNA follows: TGCAGCGTCGTAGGACTAGCGGTCTACAATGAGCAGTTCTTC.

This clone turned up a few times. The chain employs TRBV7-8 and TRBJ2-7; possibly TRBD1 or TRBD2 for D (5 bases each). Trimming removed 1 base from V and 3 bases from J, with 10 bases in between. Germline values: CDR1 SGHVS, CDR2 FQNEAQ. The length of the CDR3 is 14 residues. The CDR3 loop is CASSLGDPFYEQYF. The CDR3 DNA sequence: TGTGCCAGCAGCTTAGGGGACCCTTTCTACGAGCAGTACTTC.

CDR3 bases: TGTGCCAGCAGCCCAGGGGACCGATACTCCTACGAGCAGTACTTC. This sequence encodes CASSPGDRYSYEQYF. The genes are TRBV5-6 and TRBJ2-7; weak D call: TRBD1 (6 bases). The V gene lost 4 bases and the J gene lost 0 bases, with 14 bases spanning the gap. The CDR3 consists of 15 residues. Germline lookup yields CDR1 SGHDT and CDR2 YYEEEE.

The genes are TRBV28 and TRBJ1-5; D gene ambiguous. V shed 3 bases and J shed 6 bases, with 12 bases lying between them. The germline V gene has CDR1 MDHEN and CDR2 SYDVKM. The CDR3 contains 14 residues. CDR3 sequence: CASSFVGSGQPQHF. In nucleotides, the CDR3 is TGTGCCAGCAGTTTTGTGGGCTCAGGTCAGCCCCAGCATTTT.

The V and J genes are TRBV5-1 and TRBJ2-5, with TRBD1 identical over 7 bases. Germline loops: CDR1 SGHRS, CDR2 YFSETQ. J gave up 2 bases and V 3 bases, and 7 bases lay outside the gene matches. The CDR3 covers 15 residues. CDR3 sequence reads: CASSYSGTAQETQYF. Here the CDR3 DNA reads TGCGCCAGCAGCTACTCTGGGACAGCACAAGAGACCCAGTACTTC.

The chain's CDR3 is CASSLTSGRRETQYF. The CDR3, as DNA: TGTGCCAGCAGCTTGACTAGCGGGAGGCGGGAGACCCAGTACTTC. The chain uses TRBV5-4 and TRBJ2-5; 12 bases map to TRBD2. Germline V lookup: CDR1 SGHNT, CDR2 YYREEE (reference sequence). This CDR3 spans 15 amino acids. V was clipped by 1 base and J by 5 bases; unmatched bases: 3.

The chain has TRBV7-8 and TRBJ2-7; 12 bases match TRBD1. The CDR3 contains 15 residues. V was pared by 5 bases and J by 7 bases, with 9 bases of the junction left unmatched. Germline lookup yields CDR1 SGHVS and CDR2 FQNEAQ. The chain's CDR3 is CASSLGGQGALEQYF. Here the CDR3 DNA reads TGTGCCAGCAGCCTAGGGGGACAGGGGGCGCTTGAGCAGTACTTC.

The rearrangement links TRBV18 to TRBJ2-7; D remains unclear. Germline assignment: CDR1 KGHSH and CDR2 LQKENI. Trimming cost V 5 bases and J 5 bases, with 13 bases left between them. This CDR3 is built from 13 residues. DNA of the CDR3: TGTGCCAGCTCAAAAGGCCAAATTGACGAGCAGTACTTC. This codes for CASSKGQIDEQYF.

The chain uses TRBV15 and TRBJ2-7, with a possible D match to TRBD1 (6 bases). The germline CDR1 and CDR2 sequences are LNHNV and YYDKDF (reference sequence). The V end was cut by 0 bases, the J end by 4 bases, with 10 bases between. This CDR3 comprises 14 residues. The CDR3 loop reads CATSREGGFYEQYF. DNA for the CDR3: TGTGCCACCAGCAGAGAAGGGGGTTTTTACGAGCAGTACTTC.

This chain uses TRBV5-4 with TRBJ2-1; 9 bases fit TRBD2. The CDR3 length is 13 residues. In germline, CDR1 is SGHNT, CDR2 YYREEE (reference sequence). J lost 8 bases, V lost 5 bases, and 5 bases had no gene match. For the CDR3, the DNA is TGTGCCAGCAGTGAGCGGGAGGTCCATGAGCAGTTCTTC. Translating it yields CASSEREVHEQFF. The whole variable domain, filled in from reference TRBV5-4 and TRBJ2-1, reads ETGVTQSPTHLIKTRGQQVTLRCSSQSGHNTVSWYQQALGQGPQFIFQYYREEENGRGNFPPRFSGLQFPNYSSELNVNALELDDSALYLCASSEREVHEQFFGPGTRLTVL.

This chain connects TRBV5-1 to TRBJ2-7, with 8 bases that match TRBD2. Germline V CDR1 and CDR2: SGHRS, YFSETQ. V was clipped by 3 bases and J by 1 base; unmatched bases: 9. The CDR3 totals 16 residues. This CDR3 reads CASSSGPQRGSYEQYF. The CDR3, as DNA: TGCGCCAGCAGCTCGGGCCCCCAGCGGGGGTCCTACGAGCAGTACTTC.

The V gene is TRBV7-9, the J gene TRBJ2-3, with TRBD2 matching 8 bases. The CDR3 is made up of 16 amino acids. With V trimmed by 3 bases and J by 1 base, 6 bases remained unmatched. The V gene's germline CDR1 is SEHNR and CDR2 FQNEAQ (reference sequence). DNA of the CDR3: TGTGCCAGCAGCTTCCGTAGCGGGGCTCGCACAGATACGCAGTATTTT. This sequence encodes CASSFRSGARTDTQYF.

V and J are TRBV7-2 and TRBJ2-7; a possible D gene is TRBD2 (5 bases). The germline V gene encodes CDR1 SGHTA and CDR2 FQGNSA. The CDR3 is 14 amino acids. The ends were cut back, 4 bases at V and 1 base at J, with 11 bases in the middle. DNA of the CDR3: TGTGCCAGCAGCTCCCGCGAGGGTTCCTACGAGCAGTACTTC. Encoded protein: CASSSREGSYEQYF.

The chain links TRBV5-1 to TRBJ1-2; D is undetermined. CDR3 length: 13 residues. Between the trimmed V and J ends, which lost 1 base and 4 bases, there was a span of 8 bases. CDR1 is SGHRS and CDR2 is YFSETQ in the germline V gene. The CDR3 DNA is TGCGCCAGCAGCTTGTACCTATCCTATGGCTACACCTTC. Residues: CASSLYLSYGYTF.

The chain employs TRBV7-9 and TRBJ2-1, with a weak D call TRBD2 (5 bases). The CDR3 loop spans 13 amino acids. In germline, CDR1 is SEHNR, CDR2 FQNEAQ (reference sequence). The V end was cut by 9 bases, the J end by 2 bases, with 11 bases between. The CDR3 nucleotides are TGTGCCAGTAATAGCGCACCCTACAATGAGCAGTTCTTC. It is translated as CASNSAPYNEQFF. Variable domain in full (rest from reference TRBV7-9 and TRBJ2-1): DTGVSQNPRHKITKRGQNVTFRCDPISEHNRLYWYRQTLGQGPEFLTYFQNEAQLEKSRLLSDRFSAERPKGSFSTLEIQRTEQGDSAMYLCASNSAPYNEQFFGPGTRLTVL.

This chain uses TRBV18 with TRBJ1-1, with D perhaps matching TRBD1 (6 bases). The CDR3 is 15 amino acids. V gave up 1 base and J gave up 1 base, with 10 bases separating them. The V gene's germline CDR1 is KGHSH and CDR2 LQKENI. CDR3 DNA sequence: TGTGCCAGCTCACCACGAACAGGGACGAACACTGAAGCTTTCTTT. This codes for CASSPRTGTNTEAFF.